This entry lists 30 T cell receptor beta chains sequenced from one sample in a study of blood T cell repertoires in COVID-19. Sequenced by immunoSEQ multiplex PCR; TCRdb stores in-frame clones only, minus some. The sample lists more than 250,000 clones, approximately 87% seen once, with 3.5% to 5.5% in the top ten. The sample taken for sequencing was peripheral blood. The source is a man aged 60 to 75 who had recovered from COVID-19.

The chain employs TRBV7-9 and TRBJ2-1; 9 bases map to TRBD1. With 5 bases clipped from V and 7 bases from J, the junction kept 15 bases outside the gene matches. The V gene's germline CDR1 is SEHNR and CDR2 FQNEAQ (reference sequence). This CDR3 spans 17 amino acids. CDR3 sequence (DNA): TGTGCCAGCAGCCGCCTACTGGGACAGGGCGTGGGTAATGAGCAGTTCTTC. Its protein product is CASSRLLGQGVGNEQFF.

The chain joins TRBV6-1 to TRBJ1-2, with TRBD1 matching over 8 bases. This CDR3 contains 15 residues. Per germline, CDR1 MNHNS and CDR2 SASEGT. V shed 0 bases, J shed 8 bases, and the junction held 8 bases outside the gene matches. CDR3 sequence: CASSEALQGARGYTF. The CDR3 nucleotides read TGTGCCAGCAGTGAAGCGCTTCAGGGGGCGAGAGGCTACACCTTC.

V and J are TRBV3-1 (or the pseudogene TRBV3-2) and TRBJ1-1; D unresolved. V gave up 3 bases and J gave up 1 base, with 9 bases separating them. The germline V gene encodes CDR1 LGHDT and CDR2 YNNKEL (reference sequence). CDR3 size: 14 residues. CDR3 coding DNA: TGTGCCAGCAGCCACTCCGGGAAGAACACTGAAGCTTTCTTT. Amino acid sequence: CASSHSGKNTEAFF.

The chain carries TRBV5-1 and TRBJ2-3, with D perhaps matching TRBD2 (7 bases). Deletions cut 3 bases from V and 0 bases from J, with 14 bases between. Germline CDR1 and CDR2: SGHRS and YFSETQ. CDR3 length equals 16 residues. In nucleotides, the CDR3 is TGCGCCAGCAGCTCGAGGGGGGGAACTAGCACAGATACGCAGTATTTT. Its protein product is CASSSRGGTSTDTQYF.

The chain uses TRBV5-8 and TRBJ1-5; possible D gene TRBD1, 5 bases. CDR1 SGHTS and CDR2 YDEGEE come from the germline V gene. The CDR3 totals 15 residues. V dropped 0 bases and J dropped 6 bases, with 13 bases sitting between them. The CDR3 region is CASSLGEAGFQPQHF. The CDR3 DNA follows: TGTGCCAGCAGCTTGGGAGAAGCAGGGTTTCAGCCCCAGCATTTT.

Concerning this clone: Other DNA sequences from this sample encode an identical CDR3 as well. The chain is built from TRBV6-5 and TRBJ1-1; D may be TRBD1 (6 bases). Per the germline V gene, CDR1 is MNHEY and CDR2 is SVGAGI. The CDR3 is made up of 13 amino acids. V was shortened by 6 bases and J by 5 bases, with 13 bases between the two germline ends. CDR3 sequence reads: CASRPTGGTEAFF. The CDR3 DNA follows: TGTGCCAGCAGACCGACAGGTGGTACTGAAGCTTTCTTT.

The chain is built from TRBV30 and TRBJ2-5; 9 bases are shared with TRBD2. Germline trimming cut 1 base from V and 7 bases from J; bases unmatched to any gene: 10. CDR1 GTSNPN and CDR2 SVGIG come from the germline V gene (reference sequence). This CDR3 is 15 amino acids long. CDR3 protein: CAWSGSLAGFATQYF. The CDR3 DNA reads as TGTGCCTGGAGTGGTTCTCTAGCGGGGTTCGCGACCCAGTACTTC.

The chain uses TRBV24-1 and TRBJ1-2; TRBD1 matches at 8 bases. Per the germline V gene, CDR1 is KGHDR and CDR2 is SFDVKD. Trimming took 3 bases from V and 2 from J; bases not matched to a gene: 4. The CDR3 has 15 residues. The CDR3 sequence is CATSDGQGANYGYTF. The CDR3 DNA follows: TGTGCCACCAGTGATGGACAGGGAGCCAACTATGGCTACACCTTC.

V is TRBV3-1 (or the pseudogene TRBV3-2) and J is TRBJ2-7; 7 bases line up with TRBD1. The CDR3 extends over 15 amino acids. Germline V gene data show CDR1 as LGHDT and CDR2 as YNNKEL (reference sequence). With 5 bases clipped from V and 9 bases from J, the junction kept 16 bases outside the gene matches. CDR3 DNA: TGTGCCAGCAGCTCCACGACAGGGTCGGCTGGGGGGCAGTACTTC. Translation gives CASSSTTGSAGGQYF.

This clone showed up just a few times. As DNA, the CDR3 is TGCGCCAGCAGTCCAGGACAGGGTGGACAGCCCCAGCATTTT. It translates to CASSPGQGGQPQHF. The chain employs TRBV5-1 and TRBJ1-5; 8 nucleotides line up with TRBD1. CDR1 and CDR2 (germline): SGHRS, YFSETQ. The length of the CDR3 is 14 residues. Unmatched junction bases numbered 8, after V lost 5 bases and J lost 7 bases.

V usage is TRBV7-2 and J usage is TRBJ2-2; 9 positions agree with TRBD2. J gave up 6 bases and V 1 base, and 9 bases lay outside the gene matches. Germline loops: CDR1 SGHTA, CDR2 FQGNSA. The CDR3 is 17 residues long. Here the CDR3 reads CASSLVFAGGPAGELFF. The CDR3 DNA reads as TGTGCCAGCAGCTTAGTCTTTGCGGGGGGGCCTGCCGGGGAGCTGTTTTTT.

This clone showed up just a few times. CDR3 coding DNA: TGTGCCAGCAGTGAATCCGAGACAGGGGTTGGCTACACCTTC. It specifies CASSESETGVGYTF. The chain links TRBV2 to TRBJ1-2; 8 bases align to TRBD1. The CDR3 sequence is 14 residues long. CDR1 and CDR2 (germline): SNHLY, FYNNEI. J lost 7 bases, V lost 2 bases, and 6 bases had no gene match.

The chain recombines TRBV6-5 with TRBJ1-2, with D unclear. CDR1 is MNHEY, CDR2 SVGAGI, per germline. Trimming pared 10 bases from V and 5 bases from J, leaving 17 bases between. This CDR3 is built from 13 residues. CDR3 loop: CATTPAGSYGYTF. The CDR3 bases are TGTGCCACCACCCCCGCGGGGTCATATGGCTACACCTTC.

J is TRBJ2-1 and V is TRBV2; TRBD1 is a possible D gene (5 bases). Trimming took off 3 bases at V and 7 bases at J, with 13 bases between the two ends. There are 14 residues in the CDR3. CDR1 and CDR2 from the germline V gene are SNHLY and FYNNEI. This CDR3 is CASSDPRQSNEQFF. CDR3 nucleotide sequence: TGTGCCAGCAGTGACCCCAGACAGTCGAATGAGCAGTTCTTC. Full variable domain (rest looked up from reference TRBV2 and TRBJ2-1): EPEVTQTPSHQVTQMGQEVILRCVPISNHLYFYWYRQILGQKVEFLVSFYNNEISEKSEIFDDQFSVERPDGSNFTLKIRSTKLEDSAMYFCASSDPRQSNEQFFGPGTRLTVL.

The chain employs TRBV11-3 and TRBJ1-1; TRBD1 matches 7 bases. The germline gives CDR1 SGHNT, CDR2 YENEEA. Trimming took 4 bases from V and 5 from J; bases not matched to a gene: 4. The CDR3 covers 13 residues. The CDR3 sequence: CASSSRQGTEAFF. CDR3 nucleotides: TGTGCCAGCAGCTCCCGACAGGGAACTGAAGCTTTCTTT.

The gene calls are TRBV29-1 and TRBJ1-2; the match to TRBD1 covers 8 bases. Germline CDR1 and CDR2: SQVTM and ANQGSEA. V trimming: 6 bases; J trimming: 6 bases; junction bases outside the gene matches: 6. The CDR3 has 12 amino acids. In DNA form, the CDR3 reads TGCAGCGTGACGGACAGGGTGGATGGCTACACCTTC. Protein: CSVTDRVDGYTF.

The chain uses TRBV4-1 and TRBJ2-3; maybe TRBD1 (5 bases). The CDR3 is made up of 17 amino acids. CDR1 is MGHRA and CDR2 is YSYEKL in the germline V gene. V lost 4 bases, J lost 2 bases, and 19 bases lay in between. This chain's CDR3 is CASSPSPRGGLTDTQYF. The CDR3 nucleotides read TGCGCCAGCAGCCCCTCACCTAGGGGCGGTCTCACAGATACGCAGTATTTT.

This rearrangement joins TRBV30 to TRBJ1-6; tentative D call: TRBD1 (5 bases). The germline V gene encodes CDR1 GTSNPN and CDR2 SVGIG (reference sequence). The CDR3 runs to 13 residues. Trimming took 1 base from V and 19 from J, leaving 20 bases between them. CDR3 nucleotides: TGTGCCTGGAGTGGGTCAGGGAAGAGTTTAACTCACTTT. Its protein is CAWSGSGKSLTHF.

This clone was counted between two and nine times. This sequence joins TRBV5-5 and TRBJ2-3; possible D gene TRBD1, 6 bases. Per the germline V gene, CDR1 is SGHKS and CDR2 is YYEKEE (reference sequence). The CDR3 extends over 17 amino acids. The V end lost 0 bases, the J end lost 1 base, and 15 bases lay between the germline ends. The CDR3 nucleotides are TGTGCCAGCAGCTTGGCCCTGGGGGCTATAGGCACAGATACGCAGTATTTT. Protein product: CASSLALGAIGTDTQYF.

The V gene is TRBV30, the J gene TRBJ2-1; a weak D match, TRBD2 (5 bases). This CDR3 contains 15 residues. V was pared by 3 bases and J by 3 bases, with 15 bases between. The V gene's germline CDR1 is GTSNPN and CDR2 SVGIG (reference sequence). The CDR3 DNA follows: TGTGCCTGGAGCCGGACCTTAGCGTTCTACAATGAGCAGTTCTTC. Its protein product is CAWSRTLAFYNEQFF.

In its sample, this clone was seen a few times. The chain is built from TRBV14 and TRBJ2-1; TRBD2 matches at 12 bases. This CDR3 region has 16 residues. V shed 4 bases, J shed 5 bases, and the junction held 6 bases outside the gene matches. Germline V gives CDR1 SGHDN, CDR2 FVKESK. The CDR3 nucleotides are TGTGCCAGCAGCCCCGGACTAGCGGGACTCCACAATGAGCAGTTCTTC. It yields the protein CASSPGLAGLHNEQFF. Filled out from reference TRBV14 and TRBJ2-1, the complete variable domain reads EAGVTQFPSHSVIEKGQTVTLRCDPISGHDNLYWYRRVMGKEIKFLLHFVKESKQDESGMPNNRFLAERTGGTYSTLKVQPAELEDSGVYFCASSPGLAGLHNEQFFGPGTRLTVL.

The genes are TRBV4-1 and TRBJ2-3; the D gene is possibly TRBD1 (5 bases). CDR1 and CDR2 from the germline V gene are MGHRA and YSYEKL. V was cut by 1 base and J by 6 bases, with 14 bases left in between. The CDR3 is 15 amino acids. CDR3 sequence (DNA): TGCGCCAGCAGCCAAGTTGTGACAGCCGGGGATACGCAGTATTTT. Translating gives CASSQVVTAGDTQYF.

Only one count was recorded for this clone. The chain recombines TRBV2 with TRBJ1-1; no firm D call. This CDR3 comprises 13 residues. Germline assignment: CDR1 SNHLY and CDR2 FYNNEI. Trimming stripped 7 bases from V and 4 bases from J, with 13 bases between. The CDR3 here is CASKVEVGTEAFF. The CDR3 DNA follows: TGTGCCAGCAAAGTGGAGGTAGGCACTGAAGCTTTCTTT.

This sequence joins TRBV18 and TRBJ2-7; 7 bases agree with TRBD1. Germline V CDR1 and CDR2: KGHSH, LQKENI. V lost 5 bases and J lost 3; bases outside the gene matches: 4. There are 13 residues in the CDR3. This CDR3 reads CASSSDRLYEQYF. CDR3 nucleotides: TGTGCCAGCTCATCGGACAGGCTCTACGAGCAGTACTTC.

The gene calls are TRBV19 and TRBJ2-3, with TRBD2 matching 9 bases. The trim removed 2 bases at V and 4 bases at J, leaving 7 bases unmatched. The CDR3 spans 16 residues. Germline V gene sequence: CDR1 LNHDA, CDR2 SQIVND (reference sequence). The CDR3 bases are TGTGCCAGTAGTATAAGCGGGGGGACACCGTCAGATACGCAGTATTTT. Translating gives CASSISGGTPSDTQYF.

This chain uses TRBV27 with TRBJ1-1; 7 nucleotides line up with TRBD1. The CDR3 has 14 amino acids. The J segment lost 3 bases and the V segment lost 4 bases, leaving 5 bases of the junction unmatched. Germline values: CDR1 MNHEY, CDR2 SMNVEV (reference sequence). This CDR3 is CASSSLTGDTEAFF. The CDR3 DNA is TGTGCCAGCAGTTCGCTTACAGGGGACACTGAAGCTTTCTTT.

V and J are TRBV19 and TRBJ2-3; 7 bases agree with TRBD1. V lost 11 bases, J lost 2 bases, and 4 bases stayed unmatched. Per germline, CDR1 LNHDA and CDR2 SQIVND (reference sequence). This CDR3 has 12 amino acids. The CDR3 loop reads CAAGTDTDTQYF. The CDR3 nucleotides are TGTGCCGCAGGGACAGACACAGATACGCAGTATTTT.

V is TRBV6-2 or TRBV6-3 and J is TRBJ2-1; tentative D call: TRBD2 (6 bases). Between the trimmed V and J ends, which lost 5 bases and 7 bases, there was a span of 15 bases. The CDR3 is 14 residues long. Germline V gene lookup returns CDR1 MNHEY and CDR2 SVGEGT. CDR3 region: CASSVRLGPNEQFF. The CDR3 coding sequence is TGTGCCAGCAGTGTTAGACTAGGCCCAAATGAGCAGTTCTTC.

The V and J genes are TRBV18 and TRBJ2-2; TRBD2 is a possible D gene (5 bases). Looked up from germline, CDR1 is KGHSH and CDR2 is LQKENI. The germline V and J ends were trimmed by 3 bases and 0 bases, with 11 bases remaining between them. This CDR3 contains 16 residues. The CDR3 DNA is TGTGCCAGCTCACCCGTCGGGAACGCGAACACCGGGGAGCTGTTTTTT. Translating gives CASSPVGNANTGELFF. The variable domain in full, with the rest retrieved from reference TRBV18 and TRBJ2-2, is NAGVMQNPRHLVRRRGQEARLRCSPMKGHSHVYWYRQLPEEGLKFMVYLQKENIIDESGMPKERFSAEFPKEGPSILRIQQVVRGDSAAYFCASSPVGNANTGELFFGEGSRLTVL.

The chain links TRBV7-8 to TRBJ2-7; D is perhaps TRBD1 (6 bases). The germline V and J ends were trimmed by 0 bases and 5 bases, with 11 bases remaining between them. The CDR3 spans 14 residues. Germline CDR1 is SGHVS and CDR2 is FQNEAQ. The chain's CDR3 is CASSLAGASNEQYF. The CDR3, as DNA: TGTGCCAGCAGCTTAGCGGGGGCTTCGAACGAGCAGTACTTC.